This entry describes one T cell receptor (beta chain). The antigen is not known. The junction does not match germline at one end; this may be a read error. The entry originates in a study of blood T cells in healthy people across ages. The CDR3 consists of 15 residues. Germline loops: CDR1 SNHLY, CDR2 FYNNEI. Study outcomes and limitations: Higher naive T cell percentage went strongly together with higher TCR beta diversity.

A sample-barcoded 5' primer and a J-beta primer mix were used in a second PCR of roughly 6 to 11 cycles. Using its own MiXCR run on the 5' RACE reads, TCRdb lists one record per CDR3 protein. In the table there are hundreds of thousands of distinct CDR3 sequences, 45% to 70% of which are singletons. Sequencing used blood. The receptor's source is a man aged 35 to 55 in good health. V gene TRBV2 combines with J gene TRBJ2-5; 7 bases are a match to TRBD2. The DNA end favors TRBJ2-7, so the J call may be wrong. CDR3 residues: CASSQASRGAYEQYF. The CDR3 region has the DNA TGTGCCAGCAGTCAAGCTTCCCGGGGGGCCTACGAGCAGTACTTC.